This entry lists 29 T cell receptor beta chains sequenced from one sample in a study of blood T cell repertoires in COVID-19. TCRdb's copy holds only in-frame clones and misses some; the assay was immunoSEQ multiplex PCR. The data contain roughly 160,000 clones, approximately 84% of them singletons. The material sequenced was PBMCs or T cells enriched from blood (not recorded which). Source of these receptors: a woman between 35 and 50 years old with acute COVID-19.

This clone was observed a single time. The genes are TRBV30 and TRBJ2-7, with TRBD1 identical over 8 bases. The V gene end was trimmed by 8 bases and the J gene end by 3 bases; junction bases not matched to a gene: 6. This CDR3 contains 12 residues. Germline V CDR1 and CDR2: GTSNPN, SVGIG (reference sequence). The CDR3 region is CAGRDRNYEQYF. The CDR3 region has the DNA TGTGCCGGCCGGGACAGGAACTACGAGCAGTACTTC. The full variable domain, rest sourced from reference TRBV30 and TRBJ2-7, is SQTIHQWPATLVQPVGSPLSLECTVEGTSNPNLYWYRQAAGRGLQLLFYSVGIGQISSEVPQNLSASRPQDRQFILSSKKLLLSDSGFYLCAGRDRNYEQYFGPGTRLTVT.

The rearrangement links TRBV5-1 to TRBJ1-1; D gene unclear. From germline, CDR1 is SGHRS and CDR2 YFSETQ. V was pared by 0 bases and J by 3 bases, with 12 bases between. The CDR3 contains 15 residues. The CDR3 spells CASSLVAQPYTEAFF. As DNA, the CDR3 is TGCGCCAGCAGCTTGGTGGCTCAACCTTACACTGAAGCTTTCTTT.

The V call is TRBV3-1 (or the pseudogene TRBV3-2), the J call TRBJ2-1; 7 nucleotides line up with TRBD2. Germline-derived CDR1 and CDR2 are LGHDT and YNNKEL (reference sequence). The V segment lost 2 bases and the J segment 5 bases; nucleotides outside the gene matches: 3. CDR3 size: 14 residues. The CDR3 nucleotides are TGTGCCAGCAGCCAACGGGGGGATGACAATGAGCAGTTCTTC. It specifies CASSQRGDDNEQFF.

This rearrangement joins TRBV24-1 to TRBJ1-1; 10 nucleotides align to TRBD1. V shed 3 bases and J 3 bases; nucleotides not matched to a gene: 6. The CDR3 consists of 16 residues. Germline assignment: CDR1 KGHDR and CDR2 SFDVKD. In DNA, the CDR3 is TGTGCCACCAGTGATCAGCCGGGGACAGGGGACACTGAAGCTTTCTTT. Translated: CATSDQPGTGDTEAFF.

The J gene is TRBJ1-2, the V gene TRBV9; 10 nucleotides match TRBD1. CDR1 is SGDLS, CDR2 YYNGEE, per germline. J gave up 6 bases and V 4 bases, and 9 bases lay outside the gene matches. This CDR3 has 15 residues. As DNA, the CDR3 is TGTGCCAGCAGCCCCCGGGACAGGGGCATAGATGGCTACACCTTC. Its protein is CASSPRDRGIDGYTF.

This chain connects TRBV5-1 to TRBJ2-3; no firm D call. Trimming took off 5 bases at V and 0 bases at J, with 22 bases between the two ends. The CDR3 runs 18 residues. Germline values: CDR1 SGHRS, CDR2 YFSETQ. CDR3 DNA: TGCGCCAGCAGACCCGTCGGTAGTTCATTATCTAGCACAGATACGCAGTATTTT. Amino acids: CASRPVGSSLSSTDTQYF.

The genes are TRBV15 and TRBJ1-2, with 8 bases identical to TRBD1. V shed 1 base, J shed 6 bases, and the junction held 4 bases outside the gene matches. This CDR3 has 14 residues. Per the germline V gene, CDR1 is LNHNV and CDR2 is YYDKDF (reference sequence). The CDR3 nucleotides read TGTGCCACCAGCAGAGGGACAGGGTGGCATGGCTACACCTTC. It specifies CATSRGTGWHGYTF.

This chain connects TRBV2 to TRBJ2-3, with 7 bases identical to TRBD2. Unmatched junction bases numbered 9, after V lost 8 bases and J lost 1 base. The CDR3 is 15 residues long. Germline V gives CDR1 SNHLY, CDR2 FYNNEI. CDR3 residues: CASALLAGGTDTQYF. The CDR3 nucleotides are TGTGCCAGCGCTCTATTGGCGGGAGGCACAGATACGCAGTATTTT. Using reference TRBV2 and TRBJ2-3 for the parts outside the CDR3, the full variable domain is EPEVTQTPSHQVTQMGQEVILRCVPISNHLYFYWYRQILGQKVEFLVSFYNNEISEKSEIFDDQFSVERPDGSNFTLKIRSTKLEDSAMYFCASALLAGGTDTQYFGPGTRLTVL.

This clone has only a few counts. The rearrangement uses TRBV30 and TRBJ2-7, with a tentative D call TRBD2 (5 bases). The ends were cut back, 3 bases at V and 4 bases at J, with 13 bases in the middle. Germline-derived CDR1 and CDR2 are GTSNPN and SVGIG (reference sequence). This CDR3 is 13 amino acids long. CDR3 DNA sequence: TGTGCCTGGAGCGCCGGGGTGATTTACGAGCAGTACTTC. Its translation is CAWSAGVIYEQYF.

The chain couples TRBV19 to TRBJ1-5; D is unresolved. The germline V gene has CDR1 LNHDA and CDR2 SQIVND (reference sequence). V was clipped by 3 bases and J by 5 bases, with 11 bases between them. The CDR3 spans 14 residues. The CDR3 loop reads CASSIRNRDQPQHF. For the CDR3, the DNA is TGTGCCAGTAGTATCCGGAATCGGGATCAGCCCCAGCATTTT. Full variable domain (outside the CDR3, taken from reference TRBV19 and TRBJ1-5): DGGITQSPKYLFRKEGQNVTLSCEQNLNHDAMYWYRQDPGQGLRLIYYSQIVNDFQKGDIAEGYSVSREKKESFPLTVTSAQKNPTAFYLCASSIRNRDQPQHFGDGTRLSIL.

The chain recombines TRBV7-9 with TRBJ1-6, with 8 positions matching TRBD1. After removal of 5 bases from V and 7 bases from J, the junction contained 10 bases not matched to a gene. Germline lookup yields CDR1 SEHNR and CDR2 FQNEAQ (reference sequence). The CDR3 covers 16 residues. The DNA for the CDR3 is TGTGCCAGCAGCCCCGCGGACAGGGCACGGAATTCACCCCTCCACTTT. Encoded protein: CASSPADRARNSPLHF. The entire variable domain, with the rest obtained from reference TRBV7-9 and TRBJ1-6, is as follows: DTGVSQNPRHKITKRGQNVTFRCDPISEHNRLYWYRQTLGQGPEFLTYFQNEAQLEKSRLLSDRFSAERPKGSFSTLEIQRTEQGDSAMYLCASSPADRARNSPLHFGNGTRLTVT.

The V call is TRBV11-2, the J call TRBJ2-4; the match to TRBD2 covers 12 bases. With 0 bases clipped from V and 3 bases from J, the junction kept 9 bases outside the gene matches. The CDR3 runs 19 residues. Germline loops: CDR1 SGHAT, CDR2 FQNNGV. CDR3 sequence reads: CASSLDLLAGGAGKNIQYF. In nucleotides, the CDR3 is TGTGCCAGCAGCTTAGATCTTCTAGCGGGAGGGGCGGGCAAAAACATTCAGTACTTC.

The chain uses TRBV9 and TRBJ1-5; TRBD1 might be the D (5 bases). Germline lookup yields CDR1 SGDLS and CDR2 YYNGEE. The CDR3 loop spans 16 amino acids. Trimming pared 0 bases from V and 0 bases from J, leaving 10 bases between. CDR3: CASSVDDRHSNQPQHF. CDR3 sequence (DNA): TGTGCCAGCAGCGTAGACGACAGACATAGCAATCAGCCCCAGCATTTT.

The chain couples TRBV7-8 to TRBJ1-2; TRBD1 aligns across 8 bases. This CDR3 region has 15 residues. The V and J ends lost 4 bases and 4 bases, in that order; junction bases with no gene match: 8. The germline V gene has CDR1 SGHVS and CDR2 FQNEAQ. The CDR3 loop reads CASSSTGQGTYGYTF. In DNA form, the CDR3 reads TGTGCCAGCAGCTCCACCGGACAGGGAACCTATGGCTACACCTTC.

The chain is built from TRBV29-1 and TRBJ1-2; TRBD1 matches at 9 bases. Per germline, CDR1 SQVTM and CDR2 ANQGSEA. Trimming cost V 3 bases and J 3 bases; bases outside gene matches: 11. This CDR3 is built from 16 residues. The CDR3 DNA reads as TGCAGCGTTGACTCCGGGGGACAGGGATCAGACTATGGCTACACCTTC. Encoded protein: CSVDSGGQGSDYGYTF. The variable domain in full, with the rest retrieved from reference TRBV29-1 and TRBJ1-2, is SAVISQKPSRDICQRGTSLTIQCQVDSQVTMMFWYRQQPGQSLTLIATANQGSEATYESGFVIDKFPISRPNLTFSTLTVSNMSPEDSSIYLCSVDSGGQGSDYGYTFGSGTRLTVV.

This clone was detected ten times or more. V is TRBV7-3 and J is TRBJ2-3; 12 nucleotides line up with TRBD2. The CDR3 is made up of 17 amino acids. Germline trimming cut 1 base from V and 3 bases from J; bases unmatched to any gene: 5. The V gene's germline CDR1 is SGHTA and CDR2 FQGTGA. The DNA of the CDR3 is TGTGCCAGCAGCTTAATTGATGGACTAGCGGGAACAGATACGCAGTATTTT. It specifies CASSLIDGLAGTDTQYF. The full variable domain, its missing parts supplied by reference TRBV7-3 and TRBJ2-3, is GAGVSQTPSNKVTEKGKYVELRCDPISGHTALYWYRQSLGQGPEFLIYFQGTGAADDSGLPNDRFFAVRPEGSVSTLKIQRTERGDSAVYLCASSLIDGLAGTDTQYFGPGTRLTVL.

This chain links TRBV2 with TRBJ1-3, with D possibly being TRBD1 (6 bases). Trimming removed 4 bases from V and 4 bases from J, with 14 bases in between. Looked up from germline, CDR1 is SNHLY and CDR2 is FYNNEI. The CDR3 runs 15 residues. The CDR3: CASSVRGGAGNTIYF. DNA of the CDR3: TGTGCCAGCAGTGTTCGGGGGGGCGCAGGAAACACCATATATTTT.

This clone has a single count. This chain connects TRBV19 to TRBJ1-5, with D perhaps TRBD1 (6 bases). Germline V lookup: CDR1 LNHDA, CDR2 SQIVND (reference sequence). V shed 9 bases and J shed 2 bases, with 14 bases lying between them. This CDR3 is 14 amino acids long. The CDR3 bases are TGTGCCAGAAATAGGGGGTACGGCAATCAGCCCCAGCATTTT. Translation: CARNRGYGNQPQHF. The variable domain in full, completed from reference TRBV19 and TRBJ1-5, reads DGGITQSPKYLFRKEGQNVTLSCEQNLNHDAMYWYRQDPGQGLRLIYYSQIVNDFQKGDIAEGYSVSREKKESFPLTVTSAQKNPTAFYLCARNRGYGNQPQHFGDGTRLSIL.

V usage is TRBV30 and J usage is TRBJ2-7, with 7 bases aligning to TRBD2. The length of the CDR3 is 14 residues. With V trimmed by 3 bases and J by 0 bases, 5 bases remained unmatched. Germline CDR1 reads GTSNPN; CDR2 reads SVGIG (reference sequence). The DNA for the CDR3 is TGTGCCTGGAGGACAAGGACTAGCTCCTACGAGCAGTACTTC. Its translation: CAWRTRTSSYEQYF.

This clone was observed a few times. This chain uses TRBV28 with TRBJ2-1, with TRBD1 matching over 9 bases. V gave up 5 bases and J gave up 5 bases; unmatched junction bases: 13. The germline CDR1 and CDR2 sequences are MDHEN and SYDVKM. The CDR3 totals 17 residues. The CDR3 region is CASSPLGWGDRDNEQFF. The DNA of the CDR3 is TGTGCCAGCAGTCCCCTCGGTTGGGGGGACAGGGACAATGAGCAGTTCTTC.

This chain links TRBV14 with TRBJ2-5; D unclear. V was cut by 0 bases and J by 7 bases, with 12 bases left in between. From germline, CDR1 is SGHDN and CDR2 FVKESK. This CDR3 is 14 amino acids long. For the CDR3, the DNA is TGTGCCAGCAGCCAAGATCTTTTGTCGGGGACCCAGTACTTC. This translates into CASSQDLLSGTQYF.

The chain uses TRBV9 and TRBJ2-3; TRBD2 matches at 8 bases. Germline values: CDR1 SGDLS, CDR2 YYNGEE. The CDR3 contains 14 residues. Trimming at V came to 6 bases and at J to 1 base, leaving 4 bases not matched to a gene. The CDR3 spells CASKSGGGTDTQYF. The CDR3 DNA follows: TGTGCCAGCAAGTCCGGGGGGGGCACAGATACGCAGTATTTT.

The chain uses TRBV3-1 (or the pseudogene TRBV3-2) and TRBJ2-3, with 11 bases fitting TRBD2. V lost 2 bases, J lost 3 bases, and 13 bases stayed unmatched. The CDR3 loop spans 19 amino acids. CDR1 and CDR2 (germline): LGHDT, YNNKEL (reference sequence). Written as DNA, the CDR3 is TGTGCCAGCAGCCAACTCCCGGGGATAGCGGGAGGGTCTACAGATACGCAGTATTTT. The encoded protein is CASSQLPGIAGGSTDTQYF.

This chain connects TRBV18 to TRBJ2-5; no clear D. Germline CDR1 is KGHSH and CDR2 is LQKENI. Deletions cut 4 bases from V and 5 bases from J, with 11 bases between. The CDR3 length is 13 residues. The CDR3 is CASSQELVETQYF. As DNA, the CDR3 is TGTGCCAGCTCACAGGAGCTTGTGGAGACCCAGTACTTC.

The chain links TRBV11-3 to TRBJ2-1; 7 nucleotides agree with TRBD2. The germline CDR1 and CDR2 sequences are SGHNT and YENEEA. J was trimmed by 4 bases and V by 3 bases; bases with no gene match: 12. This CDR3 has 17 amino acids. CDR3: CASSFGTGGRVYNEQFF. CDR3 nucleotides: TGTGCCAGCAGCTTCGGGACGGGAGGCCGCGTTTACAATGAGCAGTTCTTC.

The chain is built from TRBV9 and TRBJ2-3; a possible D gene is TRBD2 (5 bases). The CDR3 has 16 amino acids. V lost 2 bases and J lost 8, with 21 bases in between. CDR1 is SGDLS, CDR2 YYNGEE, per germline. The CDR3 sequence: CASSVFPEGGRSTQYF. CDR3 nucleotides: TGTGCCAGCAGCGTCTTCCCCGAGGGTGGTAGGTCTACGCAGTATTTT.

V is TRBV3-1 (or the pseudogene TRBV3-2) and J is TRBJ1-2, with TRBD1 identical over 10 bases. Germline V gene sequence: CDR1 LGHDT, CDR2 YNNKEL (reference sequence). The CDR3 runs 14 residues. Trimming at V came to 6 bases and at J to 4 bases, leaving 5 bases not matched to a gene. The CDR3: CASRGQGEVYGYTF. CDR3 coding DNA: TGTGCCAGCAGAGGACAGGGGGAAGTCTATGGCTACACCTTC.

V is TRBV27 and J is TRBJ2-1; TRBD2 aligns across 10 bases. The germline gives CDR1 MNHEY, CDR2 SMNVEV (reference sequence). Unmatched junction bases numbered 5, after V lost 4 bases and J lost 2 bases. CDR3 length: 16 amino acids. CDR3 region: CASSSRLAGAYNEQFF. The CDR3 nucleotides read TGTGCCAGCAGTTCTAGACTAGCGGGCGCCTACAATGAGCAGTTCTTC.

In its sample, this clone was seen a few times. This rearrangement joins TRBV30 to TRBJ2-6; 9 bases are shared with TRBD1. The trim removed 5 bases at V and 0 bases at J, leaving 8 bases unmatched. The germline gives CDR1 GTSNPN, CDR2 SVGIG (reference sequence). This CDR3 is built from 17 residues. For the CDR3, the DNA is TGTGCCTGGGCCCGGGACAGGGTACGCTCTGGGGCCAACGTCCTGACTTTC. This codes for CAWARDRVRSGANVLTF.